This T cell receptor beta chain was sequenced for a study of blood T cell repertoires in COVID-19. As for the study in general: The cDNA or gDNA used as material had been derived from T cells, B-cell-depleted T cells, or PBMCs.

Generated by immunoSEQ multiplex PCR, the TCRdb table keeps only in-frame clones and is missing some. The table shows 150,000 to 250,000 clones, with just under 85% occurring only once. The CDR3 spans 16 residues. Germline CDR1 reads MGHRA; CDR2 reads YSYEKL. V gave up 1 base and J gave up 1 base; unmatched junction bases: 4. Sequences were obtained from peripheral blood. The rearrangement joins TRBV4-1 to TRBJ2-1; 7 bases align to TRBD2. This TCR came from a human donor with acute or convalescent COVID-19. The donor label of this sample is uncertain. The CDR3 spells CASSQVQAGSYNEQFF. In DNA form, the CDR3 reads TGCGCCAGCAGCCAAGTCCAAGCGGGATCCTACAATGAGCAGTTCTTC.